One T cell receptor beta chain is described in this entry. Authors' analysis steps: Amplification with reference gene primers provided the estimates of nucleated cell counts. The table came from immunoSEQ multiplex PCR; TCRdb's copy has only in-frame clones and leaves some out. D and trimming were read from the DNA, whereas the V and J calls and clone size are those reported in that table. This table has approximately 190,000 clones, approximately 80% appearing once. The data were obtained in a study of blood T cell repertoires in COVID-19. On the study more broadly: The United States, Italy and Spain were the sources of the acute and convalescent COVID-19 samples. PBMCs, B-cell-depleted T cells, or T cells were the source of the cDNA or gDNA that made up the material.

Germline trimming cut 5 bases from V and 3 bases from J; bases unmatched to any gene: 6. Per the germline V gene, CDR1 is LNHNV and CDR2 is YYDKDF (reference sequence). The CDR3 has 14 residues. The sequence derives from a man in his sixties with acute or convalescent COVID-19. This rearrangement joins TRBV15 to TRBJ2-7; 8 bases agree with TRBD2. The sequenced sample was peripheral blood. CDR3 in DNA: TGTGCCACCAGCGGCAGCCGGGGGGGCTACGAGCAGTACTTC. Its translation is CATSGSRGGYEQYF. Full variable domain (remainder filled in from reference TRBV15 and TRBJ2-7): DAMVIQNPRYQVTQFGKPVTLSCSQTLNHNVMYWYQQKSSQAPKLLFHYYDKDFNNEADTPDNFQSRRPNTSFCFLDIRSPGLGDTAMYLCATSGSRGGYEQYFGPGTRLTVT.